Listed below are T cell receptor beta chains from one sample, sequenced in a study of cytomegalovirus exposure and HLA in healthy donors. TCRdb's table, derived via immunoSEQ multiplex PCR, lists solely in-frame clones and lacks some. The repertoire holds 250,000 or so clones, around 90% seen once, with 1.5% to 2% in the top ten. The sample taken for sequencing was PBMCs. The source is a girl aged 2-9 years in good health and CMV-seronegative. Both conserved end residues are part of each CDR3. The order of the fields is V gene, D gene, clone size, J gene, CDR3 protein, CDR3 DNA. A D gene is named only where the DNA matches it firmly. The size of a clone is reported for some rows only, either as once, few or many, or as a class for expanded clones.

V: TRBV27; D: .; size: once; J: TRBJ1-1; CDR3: CASSLGGGTEAFF; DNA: TGTGCCAGCAGTTTAGGGGGGGGGACTGAAGCTTTCTTT
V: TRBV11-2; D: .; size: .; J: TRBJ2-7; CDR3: CASSLFPPTVRYEQYF; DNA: TGTGCCAGCAGCTTATTCCCCCCGACAGTTCGGTACGAGCAGTACTTC
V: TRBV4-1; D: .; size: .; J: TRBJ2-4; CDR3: CASSQDQDIQYF; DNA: TGCGCCAGCAGCCAAGATCAGGATATTCAGTACTTC
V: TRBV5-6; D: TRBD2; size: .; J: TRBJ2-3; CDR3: CASSPRLAGGLWSADTQYF; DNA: TGTGCCAGCAGCCCTCGACTAGCGGGAGGGCTTTGGTCCGCAGATACGCAGTATTTT
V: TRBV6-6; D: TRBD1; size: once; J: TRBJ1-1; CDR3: CASSKGAENTEAFF; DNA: TGTGCCAGCAGTAAGGGGGCCGAGAACACTGAAGCTTTCTTT
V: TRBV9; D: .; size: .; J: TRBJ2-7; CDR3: CASSAPTTRGYEQYF; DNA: TGTGCCAGCAGCGCACCGACAACCCGGGGCTACGAGCAGTACTTC
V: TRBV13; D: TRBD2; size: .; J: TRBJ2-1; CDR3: CASSSDGGGNEQFF; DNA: TGTGCCAGCAGCTCAGACGGGGGGGGGAATGAGCAGTTCTTC
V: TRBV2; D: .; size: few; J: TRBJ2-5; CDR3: CASSSETQYF; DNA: TGTGCCAGCAGTTCGGAGACCCAGTACTTC
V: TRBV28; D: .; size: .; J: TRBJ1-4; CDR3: CASSSNEKLFF; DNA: TGTGCCAGCAGTTCGAATGAAAAACTGTTTTTT
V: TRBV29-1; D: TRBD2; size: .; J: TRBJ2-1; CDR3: CSVAGRTSGGTTMVNEQFF; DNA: TGCAGCGTTGCGGGCCGGACTAGCGGGGGGACGACAATGGTTAATGAGCAGTTCTTC
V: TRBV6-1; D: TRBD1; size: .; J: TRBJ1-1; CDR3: CASRGQGGTEAFF; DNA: TGTGCCAGCAGAGGGCAGGGGGGCACTGAAGCTTTCTTT
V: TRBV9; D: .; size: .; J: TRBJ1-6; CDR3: CASSGRRGANNSPLHF; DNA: TGTGCCAGCAGTGGGCGACGGGGGGCGAATAATTCACCCCTCCACTTT
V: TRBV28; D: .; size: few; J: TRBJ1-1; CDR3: CASSLRVVNTEAFF; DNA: TGTGCCAGCAGTCTCAGGGTGGTGAACACTGAAGCTTTCTTT
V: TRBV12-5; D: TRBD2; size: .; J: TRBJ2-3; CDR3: CASGLAGVTDTQYF; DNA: TGTGCTAGTGGATTAGCGGGAGTCACAGATACGCAGTATTTT
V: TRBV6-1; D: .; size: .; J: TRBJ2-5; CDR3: CASSDVGSAEQETQYF; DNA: TGTGCCAGCAGTGATGTCGGTTCGGCGGAACAAGAGACCCAGTACTTC
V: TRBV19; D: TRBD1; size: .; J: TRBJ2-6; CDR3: CASRQGTGANVLTF; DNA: TGTGCCAGTAGACAGGGGACCGGGGCCAACGTCCTGACTTTC
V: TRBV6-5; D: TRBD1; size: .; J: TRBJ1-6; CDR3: CASSTPLTGNSPLHF; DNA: TGTGCCAGCAGTACCCCGTTGACAGGGAATTCACCCCTCCACTTT
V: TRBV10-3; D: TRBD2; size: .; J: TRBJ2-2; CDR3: CAISGGGLAGATNTGELFF; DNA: TGTGCCATCAGTGGGGGCGGACTAGCGGGGGCGACGAACACCGGGGAGCTGTTTTTT
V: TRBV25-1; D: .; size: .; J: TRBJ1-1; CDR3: CASSDGLNTEAFF; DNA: TGTGCCAGCAGTGACGGTTTGAACACTGAAGCTTTCTTT
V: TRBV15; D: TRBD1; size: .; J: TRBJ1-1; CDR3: CATSPQGQGLAFF; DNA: TGTGCCACCAGCCCCCAAGGACAGGGTTTAGCTTTCTTT
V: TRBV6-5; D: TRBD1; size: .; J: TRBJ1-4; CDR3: CASSSHRGPGEKLFF; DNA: TGTGCCAGCAGTTCTCACAGGGGGCCTGGTGAAAAACTGTTTTTT
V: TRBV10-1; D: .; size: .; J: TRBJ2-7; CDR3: CASSDSHEQYF; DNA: TGCGCCAGCAGTGATAGCCACGAGCAGTACTTC
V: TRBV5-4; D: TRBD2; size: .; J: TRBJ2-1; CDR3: CASSVTLAGSYNEQFF; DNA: TGTGCCAGCAGCGTAACACTAGCGGGCTCCTACAATGAGCAGTTCTTC
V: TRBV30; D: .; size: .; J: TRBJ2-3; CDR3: CAWNSGTSTDTQYF; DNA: TGTGCCTGGAATTCGGGGACTAGCACAGATACGCAGTATTTT
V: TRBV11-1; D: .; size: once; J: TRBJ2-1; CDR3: CASSLSWVGARVLGNEQFF; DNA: TGTGCCAGCAGCTTAAGTTGGGTTGGGGCCAGGGTTTTAGGCAATGAGCAGTTCTTC
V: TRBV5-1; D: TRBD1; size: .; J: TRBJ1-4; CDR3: CASGMGRGQSNEKLFF; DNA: TGCGCCAGCGGGATGGGAAGGGGGCAGTCTAATGAAAAACTGTTTTTT
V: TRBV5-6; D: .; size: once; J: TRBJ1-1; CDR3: CASSLGGGPEAFF; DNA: TGTGCCAGCAGCTTGGGAGGGGGACCTGAAGCTTTCTTT
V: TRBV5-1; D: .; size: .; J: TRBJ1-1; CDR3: CASSSQTGNTEAFF; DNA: TGCGCCAGCAGCTCGCAGACAGGGAACACTGAAGCTTTCTTT
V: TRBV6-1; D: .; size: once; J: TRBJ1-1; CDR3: CASSEGQNTEAFF; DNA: TGTGCCAGCAGTGAAGGACAGAACACTGAAGCTTTCTTT
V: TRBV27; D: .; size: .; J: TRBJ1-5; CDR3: CASSLFQDQPQHF; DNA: TGTGCCAGCAGTTTATTCCAGGATCAGCCCCAGCATTTT
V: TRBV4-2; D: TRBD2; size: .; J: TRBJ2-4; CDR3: CASSQVGLAGGGRGGIQYF; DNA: TGTGCCAGCAGCCAAGTGGGGCTAGCGGGGGGTGGTCGCGGAGGCATTCAGTACTTC
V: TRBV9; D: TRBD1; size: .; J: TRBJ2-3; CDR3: CASSTHRGGTDTQYF; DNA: TGTGCCAGCAGCACACACAGGGGGGGCACAGATACGCAGTATTTT
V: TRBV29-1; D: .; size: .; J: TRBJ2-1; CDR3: CSVPAGTSGVEQFF; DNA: TGCAGCGTTCCAGCGGGGACATCGGGTGTGGAGCAGTTCTTC
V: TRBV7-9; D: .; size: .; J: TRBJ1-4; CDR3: CASSWGATNEKLFF; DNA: TGTGCCAGCAGCTGGGGAGCGACTAATGAAAAACTGTTTTTT
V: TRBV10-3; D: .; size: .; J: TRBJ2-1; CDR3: CAISAGTYNEQFF; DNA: TGTGCCATCAGTGCCGGGACCTACAATGAGCAGTTCTTC
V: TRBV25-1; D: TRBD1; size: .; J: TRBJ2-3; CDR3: CASSRTGGGLDTQYF; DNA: TGTGCCAGCAGCCGGACAGGGGGCGGTTTAGATACGCAGTATTTT
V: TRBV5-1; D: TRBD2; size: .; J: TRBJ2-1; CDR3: CASSADTGLAAPGAYNEQFF; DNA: TGCGCCAGCAGCGCCGATACGGGACTAGCGGCCCCGGGGGCCTACAATGAGCAGTTCTTC
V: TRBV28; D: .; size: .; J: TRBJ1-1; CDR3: CASSYPRGGVTEAFF; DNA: TGTGCCAGCAGTTATCCACGGGGGGGAGTCACTGAAGCTTTCTTT
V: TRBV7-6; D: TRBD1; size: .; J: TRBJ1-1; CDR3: CASSRTGEGEAFF; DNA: TGTGCCAGCTCCCGGACAGGGGAAGGTGAAGCTTTCTTT
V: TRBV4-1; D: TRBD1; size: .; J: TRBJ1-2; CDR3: CASSQDPTGSGYTF; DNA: TGCGCCAGCAGCCAAGATCCGACAGGGAGTGGCTACACCTTC
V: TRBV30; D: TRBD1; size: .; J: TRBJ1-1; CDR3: CAWSVGGEPSTEAFF; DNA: TGTGCCTGGAGTGTAGGGGGCGAGCCCTCCACTGAAGCTTTCTTT
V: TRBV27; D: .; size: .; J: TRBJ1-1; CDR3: CASSLNWSGIEAFF; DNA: TGTGCCAGCAGTTTAAACTGGTCAGGGATTGAAGCTTTCTTT
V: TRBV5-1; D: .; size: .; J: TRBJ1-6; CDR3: CASSFRSPGVLDNSPLHF; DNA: TGCGCCAGCAGCTTCCGATCACCCGGGGTTCTCGATAATTCACCCCTCCACTTT
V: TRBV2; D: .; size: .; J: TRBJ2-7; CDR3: CASSGEYEQYF; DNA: TGTGCCAGCAGTGGGGAGTACGAGCAGTACTTC
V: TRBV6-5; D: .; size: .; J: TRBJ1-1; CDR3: CATYRDTENTEAFF; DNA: TGTGCCACCTACAGGGATACTGAGAACACTGAAGCTTTCTTT
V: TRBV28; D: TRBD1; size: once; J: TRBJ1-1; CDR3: CASSPIPRQGDTEAFF; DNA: TGTGCCAGCAGTCCCATCCCCCGACAGGGAGACACTGAAGCTTTCTTT
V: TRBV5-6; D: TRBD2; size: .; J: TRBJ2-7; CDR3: CASSSGTSGSYEQYF; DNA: TGTGCCAGCAGCTCCGGGACTAGCGGATCCTACGAGCAGTACTTC
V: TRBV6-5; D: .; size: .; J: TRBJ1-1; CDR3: CASMGGGGFREAFF; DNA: TGTGCCAGCATGGGGGGAGGGGGATTCCGTGAAGCTTTCTTT
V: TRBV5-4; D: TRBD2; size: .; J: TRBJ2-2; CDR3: CASSPGLAVPGELFF; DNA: TGTGCCAGCTCCCCCGGACTAGCGGTCCCCGGGGAGCTGTTTTTT
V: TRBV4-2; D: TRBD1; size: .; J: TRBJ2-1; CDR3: CASSRPRDRTYNEQFF; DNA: TGTGCCAGCAGCCGACCCCGGGACAGAACATACAATGAGCAGTTCTTC
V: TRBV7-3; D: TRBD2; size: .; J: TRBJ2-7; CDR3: CASSLKAGVEQYF; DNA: TGTGCCAGCAGCTTAAAAGCGGGAGTTGAGCAGTACTTC
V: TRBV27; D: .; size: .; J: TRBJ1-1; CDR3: CASSLSTPLWGLRTEAFF; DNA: TGTGCCAGCAGTTTATCGACACCCTTATGGGGGCTTAGGACTGAAGCTTTCTTT
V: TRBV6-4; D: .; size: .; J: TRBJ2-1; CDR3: CASSHDGGVVHNEQFF; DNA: TGTGCCAGCAGCCACGACGGGGGAGTGGTACACAATGAGCAGTTCTTC